This T cell receptor beta chain comes out of a study of T cell changes during pregnancy in multiple sclerosis. J gave up 2 bases and V 5 bases, and 1 base lay outside the gene matches. Germline CDR1 SGHRS, CDR2 YFSETQ. The CDR3 has 15 amino acids. Libraries were prepared by immunoSEQ multiplex PCR; TCRdb keeps only in-frame clonotypes and omits some of them. Here the sample spans tens of thousands of clones, roughly 92% being singletons. The TCR sequence derives from a female donor with multiple sclerosis, enrolled in a pregnancy study. The chain joins TRBV5-1 to TRBJ2-1, with 13 positions matching TRBD2. The specimen comprised peripheral blood, sampled in the second trimester of pregnancy. CDR3: CASRGLAGTYNEQFF. CDR3 sequence (DNA): TGCGCCAGCAGGGGACTAGCGGGGACCTACAATGAGCAGTTCTTC.